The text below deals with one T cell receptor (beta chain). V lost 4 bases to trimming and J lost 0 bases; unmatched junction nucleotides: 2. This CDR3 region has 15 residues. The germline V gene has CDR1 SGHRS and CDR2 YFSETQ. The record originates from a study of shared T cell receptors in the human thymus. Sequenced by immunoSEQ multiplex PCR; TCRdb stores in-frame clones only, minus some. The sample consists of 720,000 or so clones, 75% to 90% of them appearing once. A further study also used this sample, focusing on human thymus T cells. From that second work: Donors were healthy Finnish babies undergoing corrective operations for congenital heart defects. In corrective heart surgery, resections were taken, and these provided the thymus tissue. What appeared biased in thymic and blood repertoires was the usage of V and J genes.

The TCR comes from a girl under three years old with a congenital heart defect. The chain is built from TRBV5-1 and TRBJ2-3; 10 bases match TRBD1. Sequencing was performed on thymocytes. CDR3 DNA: TGCGCCAGCAGCAGACAGGGGGCTAGCACAGATACGCAGTATTTT. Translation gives CASSRQGASTDTQYF. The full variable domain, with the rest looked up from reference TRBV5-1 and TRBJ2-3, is KAGVTQTPRYLIKTRGQQVTLSCSPISGHRSVSWYQQTPGQGLQFLFEYFSETQRNKGNFPGRFSGRQFSNSRSEMNVSTLELGDSALYLCASSRQGASTDTQYFGPGTRLTVL.